The entry below gives a single T cell receptor beta chain sequence along with its context. Its matching antigen is unknown. The data originate from a study of cytomegalovirus exposure and HLA in healthy donors. In the PCR, 60 Vbeta and 13 Jbeta primers were used. The protocol was immunoSEQ multiplex PCR, while the TCRdb copy is restricted to in-frame clones and leaves out a portion. The table lists more than 75,000 clones, 70% to 85% of them singletons, with about 9% in the top ten. Study-wide results and caveats: Analysis was carried out at a later point, and it linked a missense DCLRE1C variant to TCR beta V- and J-gene trimming.

Healthy bone marrow donors supplied every sample. Trimming removed 4 bases from V and 7 bases from J, with 17 bases in between. Germline assignment: CDR1 SGHRS and CDR2 YFSETQ. This CDR3 has 15 residues. The source of this sequence is a man aged 40-55 years in good health and CMV-seropositive. The sample comprised PBMCs. The V and J genes are TRBV5-1 and TRBJ1-4, with D perhaps TRBD1 (6 bases). The CDR3 DNA reads TGCGCCAGCAGCGTGGGGACACTAGCTCGTGAAAAACTGTTTTTT. This encodes CASSVGTLAREKLFF.